This T cell receptor beta chain was sequenced in a study of T cells in Graves' hyperthyroidism and ophthalmopathy. Regarding the study as a whole: Most thyroid clonotypes that were expanded above 0.001 also turned up in blood.

These patients, aged 18 to 65, had recently diagnosed hyperthyroidism lasting under 2 months. Fresh peripheral blood, under 11 ml, yielded the PBMCs. This clonotype was seen once. Its specificity is unknown. Unmatched junction bases numbered 12, after V lost 6 bases and J lost 6 bases. The CDR3 sequence is 16 residues long. Authors of the study amplified TCR beta CDR3 regions from RNA transcripts. First-round RT-PCR with HTBI primers amplified the TCR CDR3 region. MiXCR, run by TCRdb on the multiplex PCR reads, gives a single entry per CDR3 protein. The sample has about 760,000 distinct CDR3 sequences, about 35% seen once; the top ten hold 30% to 40%.

The sequence came from a woman in her forties with Graves' hyperthyroidism. The rearrangement joins TRBV12-3 or TRBV12-4 to TRBJ2-2; 8 bases match TRBD2. The sequenced material came from blood. CDR3 loop: CASSRTRTSSPGELFF. The DNA of the CDR3 is TGTGCCAGCAGCCGTACTAGGACTAGCTCCCCCGGGGAGCTGTTTTTT.